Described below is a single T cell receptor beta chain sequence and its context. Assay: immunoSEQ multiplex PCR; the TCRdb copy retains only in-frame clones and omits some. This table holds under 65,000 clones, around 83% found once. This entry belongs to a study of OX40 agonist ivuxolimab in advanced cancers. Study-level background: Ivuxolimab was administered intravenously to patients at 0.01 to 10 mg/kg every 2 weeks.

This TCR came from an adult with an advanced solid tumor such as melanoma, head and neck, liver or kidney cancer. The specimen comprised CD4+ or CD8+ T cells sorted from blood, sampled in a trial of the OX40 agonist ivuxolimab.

CDR3 sequence: CASSLNEGFEQYF. CDR3 DNA sequence: TGTGCCAGCAGCTTGAACGAGGGGTTCGAGCAGTACTTC. This sequence joins TRBV5-8 and TRBJ2-7; the D gene could be TRBD1 or TRBD2 (5 bases each). The length of the CDR3 is 13 residues. V shed 1 base and J shed 6 bases, with 11 bases lying between them. Germline-derived CDR1 and CDR2 are SGHTS and YDEGEE.